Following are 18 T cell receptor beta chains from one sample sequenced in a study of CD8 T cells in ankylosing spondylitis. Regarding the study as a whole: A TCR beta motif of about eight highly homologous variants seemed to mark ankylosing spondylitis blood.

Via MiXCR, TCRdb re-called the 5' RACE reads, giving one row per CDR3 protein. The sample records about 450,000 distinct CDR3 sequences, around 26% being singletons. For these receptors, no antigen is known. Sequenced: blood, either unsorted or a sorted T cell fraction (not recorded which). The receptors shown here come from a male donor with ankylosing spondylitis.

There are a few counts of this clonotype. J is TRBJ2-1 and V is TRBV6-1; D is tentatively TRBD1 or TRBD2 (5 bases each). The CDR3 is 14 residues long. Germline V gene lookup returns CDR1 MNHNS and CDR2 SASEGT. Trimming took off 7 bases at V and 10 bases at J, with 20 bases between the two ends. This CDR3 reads CASTSRAGWGEQFF. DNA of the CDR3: TGTGCCAGCACCAGTAGGGCAGGGTGGGGGGAGCAGTTCTTC.

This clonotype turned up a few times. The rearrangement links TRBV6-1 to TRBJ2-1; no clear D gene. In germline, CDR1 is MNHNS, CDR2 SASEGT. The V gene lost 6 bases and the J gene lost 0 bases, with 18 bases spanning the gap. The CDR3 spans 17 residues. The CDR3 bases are TGTGCCAGCAGCCCACTCAGAGACTGGAGCTCCTACAATGAGCAGTTCTTC. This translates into CASSPLRDWSSYNEQFF.

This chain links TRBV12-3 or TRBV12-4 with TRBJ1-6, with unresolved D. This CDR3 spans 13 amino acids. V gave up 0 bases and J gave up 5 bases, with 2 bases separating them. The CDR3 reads CASSLAHNSPLHF. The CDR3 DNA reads TGTGCCAGCAGTTTAGCGCATAATTCACCCCTCCACTTT.

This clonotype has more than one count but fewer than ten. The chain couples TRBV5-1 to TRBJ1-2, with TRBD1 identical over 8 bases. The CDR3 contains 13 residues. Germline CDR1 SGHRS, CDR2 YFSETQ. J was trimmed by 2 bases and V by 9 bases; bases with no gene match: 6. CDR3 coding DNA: TGCGCCACCCGGACAGGGTCCAACTATGGCTACACCTTC. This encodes CATRTGSNYGYTF.

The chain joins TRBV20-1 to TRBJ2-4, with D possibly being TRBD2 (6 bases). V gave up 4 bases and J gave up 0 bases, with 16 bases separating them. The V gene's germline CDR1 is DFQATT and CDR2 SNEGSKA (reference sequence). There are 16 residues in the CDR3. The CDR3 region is CSAIRESYLAKNIQYF. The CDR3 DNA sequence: TGCAGTGCTATCCGGGAGTCCTACCTAGCCAAAAACATTCAGTACTTC.

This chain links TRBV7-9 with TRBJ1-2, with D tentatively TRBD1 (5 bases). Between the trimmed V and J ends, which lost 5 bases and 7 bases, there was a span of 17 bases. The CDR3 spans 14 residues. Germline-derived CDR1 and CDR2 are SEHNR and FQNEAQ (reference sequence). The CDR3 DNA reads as TGTGCCAGCAGCCATTGGCAGGGAGAGAGTGGCTACACCTTC. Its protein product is CASSHWQGESGYTF.

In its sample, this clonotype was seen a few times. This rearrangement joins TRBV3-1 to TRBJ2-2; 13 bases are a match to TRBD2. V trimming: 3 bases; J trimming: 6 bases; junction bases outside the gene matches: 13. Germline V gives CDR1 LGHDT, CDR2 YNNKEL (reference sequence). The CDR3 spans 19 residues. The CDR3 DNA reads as TGTGCCAGCAGCCAGGCCGGACTAGCGGGAGCCAATGGAGCCGGGGAGCTGTTTTTT. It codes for CASSQAGLAGANGAGELFF.

The CDR3 spells CASSQLAGGGEEQFF. CDR3 in DNA: TGTGCCAGCAGCCAACTAGCGGGAGGTGGCGAAGAGCAGTTCTTC. The chain employs TRBV3-1 and TRBJ2-1, with 11 bases that match TRBD2. This CDR3 contains 15 residues. The V segment lost 2 bases and the J segment 10 bases; nucleotides outside the gene matches: 7. Germline loops: CDR1 LGHDT, CDR2 YNNKEL (reference sequence).

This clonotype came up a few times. The CDR3 loop is CASSLRPDRGREKLFF. The CDR3 nucleotides are TGTGCCAGCAGCCTAAGACCGGACAGGGGGCGTGAAAAACTGTTTTTT. This rearrangement joins TRBV14 to TRBJ1-4; TRBD1 agrees at 11 bases. Trimming took 4 bases from V and 7 from J; bases not matched to a gene: 8. This CDR3 spans 16 amino acids. CDR1 is SGHDN, CDR2 FVKESK, per germline.

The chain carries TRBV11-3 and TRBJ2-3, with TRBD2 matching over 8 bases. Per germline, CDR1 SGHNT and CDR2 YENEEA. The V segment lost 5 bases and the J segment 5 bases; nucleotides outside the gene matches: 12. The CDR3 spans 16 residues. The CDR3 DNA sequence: TGTGCCAGCAGCCCCTCTAGCGGGTGGGAAGGAGATACGCAGTATTTT. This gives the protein CASSPSSGWEGDTQYF.

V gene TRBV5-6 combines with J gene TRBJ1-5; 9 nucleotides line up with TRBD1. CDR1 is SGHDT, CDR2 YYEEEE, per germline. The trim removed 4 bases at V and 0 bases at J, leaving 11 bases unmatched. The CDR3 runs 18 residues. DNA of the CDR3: TGTGCCAGCAGCCGGGGACAGGGTGGAGGTTATAGCAATCAGCCCCAGCATTTT. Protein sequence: CASSRGQGGGYSNQPQHF.

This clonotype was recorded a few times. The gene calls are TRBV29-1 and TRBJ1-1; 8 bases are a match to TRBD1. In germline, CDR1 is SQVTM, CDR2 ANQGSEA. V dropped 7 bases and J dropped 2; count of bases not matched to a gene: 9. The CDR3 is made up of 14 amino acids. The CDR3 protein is CSGVDRGLNTEAFF. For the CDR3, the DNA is TGCAGCGGGGTAGACAGGGGCCTAAACACTGAAGCTTTCTTT.

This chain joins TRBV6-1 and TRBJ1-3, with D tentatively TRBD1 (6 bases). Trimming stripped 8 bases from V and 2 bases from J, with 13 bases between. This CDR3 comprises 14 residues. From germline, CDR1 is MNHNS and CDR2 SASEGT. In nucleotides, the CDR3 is TGTGCCAGCGGTGGGGGCAGTCCTGGAAACACCATATATTTT. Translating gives CASGGGSPGNTIYF.

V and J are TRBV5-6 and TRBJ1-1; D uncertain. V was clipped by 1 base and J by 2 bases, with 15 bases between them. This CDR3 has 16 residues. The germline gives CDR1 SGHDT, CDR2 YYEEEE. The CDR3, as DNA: TGTGCCAGCAGCTTGCGGGAGGGTGTAATTAACACTGAAGCTTTCTTT. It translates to CASSLREGVINTEAFF.

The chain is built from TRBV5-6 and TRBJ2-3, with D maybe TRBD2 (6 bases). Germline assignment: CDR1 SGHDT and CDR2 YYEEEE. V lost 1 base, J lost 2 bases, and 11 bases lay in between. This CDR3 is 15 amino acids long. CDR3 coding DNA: TGTGCCAGCAGCTTGATTAGCGGAGTCACAGATACGCAGTATTTT. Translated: CASSLISGVTDTQYF.

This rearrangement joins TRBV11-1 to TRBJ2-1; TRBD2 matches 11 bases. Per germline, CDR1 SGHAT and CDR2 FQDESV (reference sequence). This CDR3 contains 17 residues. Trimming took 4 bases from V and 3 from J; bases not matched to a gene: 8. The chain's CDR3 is CASSSPGLAELYNEQFF. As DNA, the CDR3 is TGTGCCAGCAGCTCCCCGGGACTAGCGGAGCTCTACAATGAGCAGTTCTTC.

The CDR3: CATSDLPGDLSYTF. The CDR3 nucleotides are TGTGCCACCAGTGATTTGCCCGGGGATTTAAGCTACACCTTC. The chain links TRBV24-1 to TRBJ1-2; D is ambiguous. Germline CDR1 and CDR2: KGHDR and SFDVKD. Trimming shortened V by 0 bases and J by 9 bases, and 13 bases separated the two germline ends. The CDR3 extends over 14 amino acids.

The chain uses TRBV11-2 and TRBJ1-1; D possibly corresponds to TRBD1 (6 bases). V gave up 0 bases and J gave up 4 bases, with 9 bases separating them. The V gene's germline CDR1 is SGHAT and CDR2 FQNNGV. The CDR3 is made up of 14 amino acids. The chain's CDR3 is CASSLDLGATEAFF. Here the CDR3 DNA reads TGTGCCAGCAGCTTAGATTTGGGGGCCACTGAAGCTTTCTTT.